The 22 T cell receptor beta chains reported below all come from one sample, sequenced in a study of CD8 T cells in ankylosing spondylitis. Study-wide findings and caveats: A motif in TCR beta, a set of seven to nine highly homologous variants, appeared characteristic of ankylosing spondylitis blood.

Their target antigens are unknown. MiXCR, applied by TCRdb to the 5' RACE reads, yields one record per CDR3 protein. This sample has around 430,000 distinct CDR3 sequences, with about 15% found just once. The sample was blood, either unsorted or a sorted T cell fraction (not recorded which). Every receptor here comes from a male donor with ankylosing spondylitis.

This clonotype was seen only a few times. The CDR3 DNA follows: TGTGCCAGCAGAGGACTAGCCCCCGAGCAGTACTTC. Protein: CASRGLAPEQYF. The V call is TRBV6-5, the J call TRBJ2-7; TRBD2 matches 8 bases. V lost 6 bases, J lost 6 bases, and 4 bases stayed unmatched. Germline V CDR1 and CDR2: MNHEY, SVGAGI. This CDR3 has 12 residues.

This chain joins TRBV6-5 and TRBJ1-5; D ambiguous. V was clipped by 4 bases and J by 7 bases, with 11 bases between them. Germline assignment: CDR1 MNHEY and CDR2 SVGAGI. The CDR3 spans 13 residues. Written as DNA, the CDR3 is TGTGCCAGCAGTTCAGCGGCCGCCCAGCCCCAGCATTTT. This codes for CASSSAAAQPQHF.

This clonotype was seen more than once but under ten times. This sequence joins TRBV7-3 and TRBJ1-2; 8 bases match TRBD1. Losses at the gene ends were 2 bases for V and 6 bases for J; bases not matched to a gene: 8. This CDR3 contains 15 residues. Germline loops: CDR1 SGHTA, CDR2 FQGTGA. The CDR3 sequence is CASSLEGQGGDGYTF. The CDR3 nucleotides are TGTGCCAGCAGCTTAGAAGGACAGGGCGGGGATGGCTACACCTTC.

This clonotype was counted only a few times. The genes are TRBV5-1 and TRBJ2-5; TRBD1 agrees at 7 bases. The V gene end was trimmed by 4 bases and the J gene end by 2 bases; junction bases not matched to a gene: 8. CDR3 length: 15 residues. Germline CDR1 SGHRS, CDR2 YFSETQ. This CDR3 is CASSPQTGQQETQYF. CDR3 nucleotide sequence: TGCGCCAGCAGCCCCCAGACAGGGCAACAAGAGACCCAGTACTTC.

The gene calls are TRBV20-1 and TRBJ2-2; D remains ambiguous. CDR3 length: 14 amino acids. Germline V gives CDR1 DFQATT, CDR2 SNEGSKA (reference sequence). V lost 0 bases and J lost 8, with 13 bases in between. The CDR3 is CSARDQGYAGELFF. The CDR3 nucleotides read TGCAGTGCTAGAGATCAAGGTTATGCTGGGGAGCTGTTTTTT.

This clonotype has a handful of counts. The chain's CDR3 is CASSWRQTSSTDTQYF. The CDR3 DNA reads as TGCGCCAGCAGCTGGCGACAAACCTCTAGCACAGATACGCAGTATTTT. The V gene is TRBV5-1, the J gene TRBJ2-3; unclear D gene. The CDR3 spans 16 residues. The V gene lost 3 bases and the J gene lost 0 bases, with 14 bases spanning the gap. Germline V gene lookup returns CDR1 SGHRS and CDR2 YFSETQ.

The chain links TRBV11-2 to TRBJ2-1, with D perhaps matching TRBD2 (6 bases). This CDR3 comprises 19 residues. Trimming shortened V by 4 bases and J by 3 bases, and 25 bases separated the two germline ends. Germline V gene data show CDR1 as SGHAT and CDR2 as FQNNGV. The CDR3 bases are TGTGCCAGCAGCTCCCGGCGGAGCGGGCTGTCTTACGACTACAATGAGCAGTTCTTC. It yields the protein CASSSRRSGLSYDYNEQFF.

A few counts support this clonotype. The chain has TRBV4-2 and TRBJ2-5; TRBD2 aligns across 10 bases. This CDR3 spans 17 amino acids. The junction had 6 bases not matched to a gene; V was cut back by 0 bases and J by 2 bases. Germline V CDR1 and CDR2: LGHNA, YNFKEQ. The CDR3 sequence is CASSQDEPSGGQETQYF. Written as DNA, the CDR3 is TGTGCCAGCAGCCAAGATGAGCCTAGCGGGGGTCAAGAGACCCAGTACTTC.

V usage is TRBV10-1 and J usage is TRBJ1-6; D call uncertain. This CDR3 region has 16 residues. Germline V CDR1 and CDR2: WNHNN, SYGVQD (reference sequence). V was clipped by 2 bases and J by 7 bases, with 15 bases between them. Here the CDR3 DNA reads TGCGCCAGCAGTGAGGGCCGGTCGGGAGGGAATTCACCCCTCCACTTT. As protein: CASSEGRSGGNSPLHF.

The V gene is TRBV19, the J gene TRBJ2-5, with D perhaps matching TRBD1 or TRBD2 (5 bases each). Looked up from germline, CDR1 is LNHDA and CDR2 is SQIVND (reference sequence). This CDR3 is 15 amino acids long. The ends were cut back, 4 bases at V and 7 bases at J, with 19 bases in the middle. Here the CDR3 DNA reads TGTGCCAGTAGTACTGCCGGGACGGGGTTCGGGACCCAGTACTTC. Protein: CASSTAGTGFGTQYF.

This clonotype has a handful of counts. V gene TRBV23-1 combines with J gene TRBJ2-7; 11 bases agree with TRBD2. TRBV23-1 is reported as an ORF; its role is uncertain. This CDR3 contains 15 residues. V dropped 4 bases and J dropped 6; count of bases not matched to a gene: 8. The DNA of the CDR3 is TGCGCCAGCAGTCGGAGACTAGCGGGAACATTCGAGCAGTACTTC. This sequence encodes CASSRRLAGTFEQYF.

V usage is TRBV7-3 and J usage is TRBJ2-1; a possible D gene is TRBD2 (5 bases). CDR1 and CDR2 from the germline V gene are SGHTA and FQGTGA. CDR3 size: 13 residues. Trimming pared 5 bases from V and 7 bases from J, leaving 12 bases between. The CDR3 bases are TGTGCCAGCAGCCCGACGGGGAGAAATGAGCAGTTCTTC. The encoded protein is CASSPTGRNEQFF.

V and J are TRBV20-1 and TRBJ1-5; 8 bases agree with TRBD1. Germline values: CDR1 DFQATT, CDR2 SNEGSKA (reference sequence). The trim removed 2 bases at V and 7 bases at J, leaving 13 bases unmatched. The CDR3 covers 16 residues. CDR3 amino acids: CSARTSSGQGRQPQHF. In DNA form, the CDR3 reads TGCAGTGCTAGAACGAGTTCCGGACAGGGTCGCCAGCCCCAGCATTTT.

This clonotype has just one count. The DNA of the CDR3 is TGTGCCATCAGTGATATCTCGGAGGGGGCAGATACGCAGTATTTT. It translates to CAISDISEGADTQYF. The chain employs TRBV10-3 and TRBJ2-3; the D call may be TRBD1 or TRBD2 (6 bases each). The CDR3 has 15 residues. Trimming took 3 bases from V and 4 from J, leaving 14 bases between them. The germline gives CDR1 ENHRY, CDR2 SYGVKD.

This clonotype was counted only a few times. The chain employs TRBV12-3 or TRBV12-4 and TRBJ1-1; 8 positions agree with TRBD1. This CDR3 is 14 amino acids long. Unmatched junction bases numbered 7, after V lost 6 bases and J lost 4 bases. CDR3 region: CASRRTGGSTEAFF. DNA of the CDR3: TGTGCCAGCAGGCGAACAGGGGGAAGCACTGAAGCTTTCTTT.

This clonotype showed up just a few times. The chain employs TRBV20-1 and TRBJ1-1; the D is unclear. The CDR3 contains 13 residues. V gave up 5 bases and J gave up 7 bases, with 17 bases separating them. Germline lookup yields CDR1 DFQATT and CDR2 SNEGSKA (reference sequence). CDR3 amino acids: CSAGRMMAGEAFF. The CDR3 nucleotides are TGCAGTGCTGGGCGGATGATGGCGGGTGAAGCTTTCTTT.

This clonotype came up a few times. The junction differs from germline at one of its ends, possibly a read error. This chain links TRBV7-7 with TRBJ2-1, with D perhaps matching TRBD1 (8 bases). CDR3 length equals 15 residues. The germline V gene has CDR1 SSHAT and CDR2 FNYEAQ (reference sequence). The CDR3 DNA follows: TGTGCTAGCAGCTTAAACAGGGGGGGTTACAATGAGCAGTTCTTC. Translating it yields CASSLNRGGYNEQFF.

V gene TRBV5-1 combines with J gene TRBJ1-1; 9 bases are a match to TRBD1. CDR3 size: 16 residues. Germline V gene data show CDR1 as SGHRS and CDR2 as YFSETQ. Trimming cost V 4 bases and J 2 bases; bases outside gene matches: 9. CDR3 sequence reads: CASSASTGGFNTEAFF. The CDR3 DNA is TGCGCCAGCAGCGCCTCCACAGGGGGCTTTAACACTGAAGCTTTCTTT.

This clonotype was picked up a small number of times. This chain connects TRBV7-2 to TRBJ2-1; no clear D. Germline V CDR1 and CDR2: SGHTA, FQGNSA. Between the trimmed V and J ends, which lost 4 bases and 5 bases, there was a span of 15 bases. This CDR3 spans 15 amino acids. The DNA of the CDR3 is TGTGCCAGCAGCTCCTTGGTAGGGTTGAACAATGAGCAGTTCTTC. Translated: CASSSLVGLNNEQFF. The variable domain in full, completed from reference TRBV7-2 and TRBJ2-1, reads GAGVSQSPSNKVTEKGKDVELRCDPISGHTALYWYRQSLGQGLEFLIYFQGNSAPDKSGLPSDRFSAERTGGSVSTLTIQRTQQEDSAVYLCASSSLVGLNNEQFFGPGTRLTVL.

The chain links TRBV5-1 to TRBJ1-6; TRBD1 might be the D (6 bases). The CDR3 extends over 16 amino acids. Germline values: CDR1 SGHRS, CDR2 YFSETQ. The V gene lost 1 base and the J gene lost 6 bases, with 14 bases spanning the gap. CDR3: CASSLILGQINSPLHF. CDR3 DNA: TGCGCCAGCAGCTTGATCTTAGGACAGATTAATTCACCCCTCCACTTT.

A few counts support this clonotype. The rearrangement joins TRBV25-1 to TRBJ2-7; TRBD1 is a possible D gene (6 bases). Per germline, CDR1 MGHDK and CDR2 SYGVNS. The ends were cut back, 7 bases at V and 3 bases at J, with 10 bases in the middle. The CDR3 has 12 amino acids. The CDR3 here is CASKGERYEQYF. CDR3 bases: TGTGCCAGCAAGGGGGAGCGCTACGAGCAGTACTTC.

This clonotype was seen a few times. J is TRBJ1-5 and V is TRBV19; TRBD1 might be the D (5 bases). Germline-derived CDR1 and CDR2 are LNHDA and SQIVND (reference sequence). The CDR3 runs 14 residues. Trimming removed 6 bases at V and 0 bases at J, with 9 bases between. In nucleotides, the CDR3 is TGTGCCAGTAGACTCGGGGGTAGCAATCAGCCCCAGCATTTT. The encoded protein is CASRLGGSNQPQHF.